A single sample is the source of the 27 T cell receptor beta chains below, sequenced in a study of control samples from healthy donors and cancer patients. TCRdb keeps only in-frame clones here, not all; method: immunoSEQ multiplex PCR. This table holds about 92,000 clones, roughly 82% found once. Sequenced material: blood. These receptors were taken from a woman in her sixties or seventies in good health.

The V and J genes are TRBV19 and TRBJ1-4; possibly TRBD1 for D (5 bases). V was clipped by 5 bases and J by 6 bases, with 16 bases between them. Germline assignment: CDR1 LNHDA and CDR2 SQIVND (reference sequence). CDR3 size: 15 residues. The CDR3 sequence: CASSHLGGDYEKLFF. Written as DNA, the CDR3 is TGTGCCAGTAGTCACCTCGGGGGTGACTATGAAAAACTGTTTTTT.

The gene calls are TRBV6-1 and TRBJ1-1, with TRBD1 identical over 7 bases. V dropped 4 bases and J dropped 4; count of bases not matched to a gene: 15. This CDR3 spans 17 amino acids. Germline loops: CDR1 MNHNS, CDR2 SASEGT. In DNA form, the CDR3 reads TGTGCCAGCAGTGGGATGTCTACAGGGGTCGGGTTCACTGAAGCTTTCTTT. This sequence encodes CASSGMSTGVGFTEAFF.

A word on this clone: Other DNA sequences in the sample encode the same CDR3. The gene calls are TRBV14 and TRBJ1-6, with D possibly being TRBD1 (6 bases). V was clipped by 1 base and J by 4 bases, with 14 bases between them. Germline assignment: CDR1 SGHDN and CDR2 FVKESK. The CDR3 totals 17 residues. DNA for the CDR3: TGTGCCAGCAGCCAAGTAAGAGGGGGGGGGTATAATTCACCCCTCCACTTT. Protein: CASSQVRGGGYNSPLHF.

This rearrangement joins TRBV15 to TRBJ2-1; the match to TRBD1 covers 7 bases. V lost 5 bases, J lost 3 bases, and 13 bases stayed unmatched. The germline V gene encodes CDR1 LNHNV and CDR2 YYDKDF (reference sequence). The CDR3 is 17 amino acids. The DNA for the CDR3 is TGTGCCACCAGCCCTACAGGGGCCTCCCCCCTCTACAATGAGCAGTTCTTC. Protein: CATSPTGASPLYNEQFF.

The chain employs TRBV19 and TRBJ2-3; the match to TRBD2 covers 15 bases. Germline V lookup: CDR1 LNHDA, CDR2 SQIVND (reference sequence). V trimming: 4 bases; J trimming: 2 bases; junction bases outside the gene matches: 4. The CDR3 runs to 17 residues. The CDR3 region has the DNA TGTGCCAGTAGTAAGGGACTAGCGGGGGGACACACAGATACGCAGTATTTT. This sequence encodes CASSKGLAGGHTDTQYF.

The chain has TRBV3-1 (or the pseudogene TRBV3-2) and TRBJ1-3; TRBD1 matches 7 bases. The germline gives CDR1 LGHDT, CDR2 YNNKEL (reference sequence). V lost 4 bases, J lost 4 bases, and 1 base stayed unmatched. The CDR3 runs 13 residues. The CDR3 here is CASSRTGGNTIYF. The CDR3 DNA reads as TGTGCCAGCAGCCGGACAGGAGGAAACACCATATATTTT.

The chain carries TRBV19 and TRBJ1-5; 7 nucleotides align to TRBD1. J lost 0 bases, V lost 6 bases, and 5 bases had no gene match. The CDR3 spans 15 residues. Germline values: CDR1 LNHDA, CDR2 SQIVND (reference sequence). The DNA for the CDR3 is TGTGCCAGTAGGGACAGGTGGGATAGCAATCAGCCCCAGCATTTT. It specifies CASRDRWDSNQPQHF.

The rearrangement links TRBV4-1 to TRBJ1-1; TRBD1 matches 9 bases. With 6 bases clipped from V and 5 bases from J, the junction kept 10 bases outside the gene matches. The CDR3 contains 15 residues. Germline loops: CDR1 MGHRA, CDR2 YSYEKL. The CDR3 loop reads CASRLTGTGRTEAFF. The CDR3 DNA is TGCGCCAGCAGACTAACCGGGACAGGGAGGACTGAAGCTTTCTTT.

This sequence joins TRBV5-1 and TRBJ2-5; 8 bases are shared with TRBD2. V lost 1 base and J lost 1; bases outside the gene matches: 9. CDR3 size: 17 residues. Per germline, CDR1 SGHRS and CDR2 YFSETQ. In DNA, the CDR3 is TGCGCCAGCAGCTTGCGGGGGGGCCCTGGGGGCCAAGAGACCCAGTACTTC. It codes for CASSLRGGPGGQETQYF.

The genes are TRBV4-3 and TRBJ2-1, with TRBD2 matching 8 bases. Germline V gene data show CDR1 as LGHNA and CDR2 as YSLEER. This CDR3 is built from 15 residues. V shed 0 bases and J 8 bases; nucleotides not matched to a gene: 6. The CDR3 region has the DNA TGCGCCAGCAGCCAAGAACCTAGCGGGTTGGATGAGCAGTTCTTC. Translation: CASSQEPSGLDEQFF.

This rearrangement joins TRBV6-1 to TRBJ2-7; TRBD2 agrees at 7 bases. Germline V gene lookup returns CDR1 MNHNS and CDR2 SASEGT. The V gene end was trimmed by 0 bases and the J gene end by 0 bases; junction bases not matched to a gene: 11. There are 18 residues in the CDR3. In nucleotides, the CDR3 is TGTGCCAGCAGTGAAGCGGGAACACTAGCGTTGAGCTCCTACGAGCAGTACTTC. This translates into CASSEAGTLALSSYEQYF.

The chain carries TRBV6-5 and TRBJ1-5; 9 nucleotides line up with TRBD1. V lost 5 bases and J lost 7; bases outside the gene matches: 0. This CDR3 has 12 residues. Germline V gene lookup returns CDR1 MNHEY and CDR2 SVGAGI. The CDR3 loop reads CASSTGGQPQHF. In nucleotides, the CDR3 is TGTGCCAGCAGTACAGGGGGCCAGCCCCAGCATTTT.

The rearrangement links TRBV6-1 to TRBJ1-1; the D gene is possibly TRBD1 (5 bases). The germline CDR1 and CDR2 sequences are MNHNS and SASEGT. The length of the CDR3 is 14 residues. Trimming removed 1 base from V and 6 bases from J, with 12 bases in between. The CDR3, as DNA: TGTGCCAGCAGTGAAGGGTGGGGGACCGCTGAAGCTTTCTTT. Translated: CASSEGWGTAEAFF.

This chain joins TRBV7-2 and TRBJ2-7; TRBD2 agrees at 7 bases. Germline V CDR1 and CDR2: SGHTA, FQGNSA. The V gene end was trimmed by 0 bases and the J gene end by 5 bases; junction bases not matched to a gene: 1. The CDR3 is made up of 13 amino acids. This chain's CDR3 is CASSLAGRDEQYF. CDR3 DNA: TGTGCCAGCAGCTTAGCGGGGAGGGACGAGCAGTACTTC.

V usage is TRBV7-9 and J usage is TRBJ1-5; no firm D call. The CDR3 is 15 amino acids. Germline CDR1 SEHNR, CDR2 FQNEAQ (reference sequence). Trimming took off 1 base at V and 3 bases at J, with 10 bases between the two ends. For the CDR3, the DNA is TGTGCCAGCAGCTTAGAGGCGGCGGACAATCAGCCCCAGCATTTT. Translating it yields CASSLEAADNQPQHF. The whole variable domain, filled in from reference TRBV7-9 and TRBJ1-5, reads DTGVSQNPRHKITKRGQNVTFRCDPISEHNRLYWYRQTLGQGPEFLTYFQNEAQLEKSRLLSDRFSAERPKGSFSTLEIQRTEQGDSAMYLCASSLEAADNQPQHFGDGTRLSIL.

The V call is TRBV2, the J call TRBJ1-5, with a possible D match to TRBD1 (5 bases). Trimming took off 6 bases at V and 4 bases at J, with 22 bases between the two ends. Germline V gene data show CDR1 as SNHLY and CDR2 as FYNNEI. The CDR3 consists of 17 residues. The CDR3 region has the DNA TGTGCCAGCAGACCCACAGCCCTCGGGGGTGGTAATCAGCCCCAGCATTTT. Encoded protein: CASRPTALGGGNQPQHF.

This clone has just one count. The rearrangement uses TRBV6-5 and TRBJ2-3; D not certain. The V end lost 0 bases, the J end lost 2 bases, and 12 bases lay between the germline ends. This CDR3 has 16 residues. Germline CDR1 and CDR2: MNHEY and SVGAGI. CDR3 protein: CASSYSLSSDTDTQYF. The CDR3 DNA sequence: TGTGCCAGCAGTTACTCTCTCAGTTCGGACACAGATACGCAGTATTTT.

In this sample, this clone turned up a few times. The CDR3 region is CASSQPRRELREKLFF. CDR3 bases: TGCGCCAGCAGCCAACCCCGCAGGGAGTTGAGGGAAAAACTGTTTTTT. V and J are TRBV4-1 and TRBJ1-4, with a tentative D call TRBD1 (5 bases). Trimming took off 2 bases at V and 8 bases at J, with 18 bases between the two ends. CDR3 size: 16 residues. Per the germline V gene, CDR1 is MGHRA and CDR2 is YSYEKL.

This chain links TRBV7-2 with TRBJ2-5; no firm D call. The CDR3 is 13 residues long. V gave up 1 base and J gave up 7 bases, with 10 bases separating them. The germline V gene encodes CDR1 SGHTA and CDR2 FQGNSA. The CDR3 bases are TGTGCCAGCAGCTTAGGTGGCCTTGGGACCCAGTACTTC. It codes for CASSLGGLGTQYF.

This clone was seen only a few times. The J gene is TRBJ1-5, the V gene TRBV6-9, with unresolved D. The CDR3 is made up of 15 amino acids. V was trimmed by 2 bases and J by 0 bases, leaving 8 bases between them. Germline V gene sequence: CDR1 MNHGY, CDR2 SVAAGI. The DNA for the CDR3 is TGTGCCAGCAGTTATAGACCCCGTAGCAATCAGCCCCAGCATTTT. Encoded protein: CASSYRPRSNQPQHF.

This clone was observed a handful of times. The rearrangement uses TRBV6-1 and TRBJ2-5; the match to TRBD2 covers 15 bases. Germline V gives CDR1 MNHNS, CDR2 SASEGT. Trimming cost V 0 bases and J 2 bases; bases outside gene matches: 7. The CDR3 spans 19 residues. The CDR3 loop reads CASSEAWGLAGGRQETQYF. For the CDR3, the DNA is TGTGCCAGCAGTGAAGCGTGGGGACTAGCGGGGGGTAGACAAGAGACCCAGTACTTC.

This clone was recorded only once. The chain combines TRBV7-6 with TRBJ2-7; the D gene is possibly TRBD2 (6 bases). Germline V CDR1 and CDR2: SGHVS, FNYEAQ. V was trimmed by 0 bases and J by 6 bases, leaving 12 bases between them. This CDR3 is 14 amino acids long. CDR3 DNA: TGTGCCAGCAGCTTAGCGGCTCGGGGAGGCGAGCAGTACTTC. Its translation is CASSLAARGGEQYF.

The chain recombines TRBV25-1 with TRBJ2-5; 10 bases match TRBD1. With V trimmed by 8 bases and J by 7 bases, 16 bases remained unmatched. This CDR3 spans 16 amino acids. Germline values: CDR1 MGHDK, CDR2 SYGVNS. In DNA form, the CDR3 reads TGTGCCAGCCAACCCCGGACAGGGGGGGTCACAGTGACCCAGTACTTC. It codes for CASQPRTGGVTVTQYF. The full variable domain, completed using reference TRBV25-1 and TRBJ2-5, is EADIYQTPRYLVIGTGKKITLECSQTMGHDKMYWYQQDPGMELHLIHYSYGVNSTEKGDLSSESTVSRIRTEHFPLTLESARPSHTSQYLCASQPRTGGVTVTQYFGPGTRLLVL.

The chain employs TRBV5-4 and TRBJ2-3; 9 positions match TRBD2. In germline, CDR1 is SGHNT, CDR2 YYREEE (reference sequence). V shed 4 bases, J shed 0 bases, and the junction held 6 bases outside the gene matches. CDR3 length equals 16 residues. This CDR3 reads CASSHRLAASTDTQYF. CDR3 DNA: TGTGCCAGCAGCCATAGACTAGCGGCTAGCACAGATACGCAGTATTTT.

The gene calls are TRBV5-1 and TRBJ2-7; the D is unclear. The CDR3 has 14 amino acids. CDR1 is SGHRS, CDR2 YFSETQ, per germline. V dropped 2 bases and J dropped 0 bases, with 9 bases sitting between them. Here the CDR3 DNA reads TGCGCCAGCAGCTTTGTCGGCAGCTCCTACGAGCAGTACTTC. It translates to CASSFVGSSYEQYF.

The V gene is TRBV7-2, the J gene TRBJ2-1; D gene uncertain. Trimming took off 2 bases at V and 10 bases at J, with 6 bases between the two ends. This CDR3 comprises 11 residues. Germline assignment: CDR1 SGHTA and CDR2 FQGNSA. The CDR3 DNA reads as TGTGCCAGCAGCTTACGGGCCGAGCAGTTCTTC. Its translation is CASSLRAEQFF. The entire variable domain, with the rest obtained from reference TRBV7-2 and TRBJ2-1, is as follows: GAGVSQSPSNKVTEKGKDVELRCDPISGHTALYWYRQSLGQGLEFLIYFQGNSAPDKSGLPSDRFSAERTGGSVSTLTIQRTQQEDSAVYLCASSLRAEQFFGPGTRLTVL.

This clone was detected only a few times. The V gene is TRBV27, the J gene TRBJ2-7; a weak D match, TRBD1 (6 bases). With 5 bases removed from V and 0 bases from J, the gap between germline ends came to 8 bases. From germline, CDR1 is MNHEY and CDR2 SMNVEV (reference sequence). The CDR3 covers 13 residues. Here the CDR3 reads CASSTGSSYEQYF. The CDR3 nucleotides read TGTGCCAGCAGTACAGGGAGCTCCTACGAGCAGTACTTC.